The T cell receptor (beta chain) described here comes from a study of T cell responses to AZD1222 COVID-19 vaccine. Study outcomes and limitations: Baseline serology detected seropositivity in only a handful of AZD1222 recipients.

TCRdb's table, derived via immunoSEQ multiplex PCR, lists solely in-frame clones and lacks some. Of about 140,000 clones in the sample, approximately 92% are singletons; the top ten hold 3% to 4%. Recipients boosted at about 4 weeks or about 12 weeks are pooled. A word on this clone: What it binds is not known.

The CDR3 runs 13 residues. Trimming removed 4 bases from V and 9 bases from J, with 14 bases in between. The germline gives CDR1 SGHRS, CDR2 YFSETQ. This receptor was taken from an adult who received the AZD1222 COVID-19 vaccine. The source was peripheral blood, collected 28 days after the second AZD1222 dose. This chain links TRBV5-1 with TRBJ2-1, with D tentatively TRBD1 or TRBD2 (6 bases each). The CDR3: CASSPIQGGEQFF. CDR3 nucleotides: TGCGCCAGCAGCCCGATACAGGGAGGTGAGCAGTTCTTC.